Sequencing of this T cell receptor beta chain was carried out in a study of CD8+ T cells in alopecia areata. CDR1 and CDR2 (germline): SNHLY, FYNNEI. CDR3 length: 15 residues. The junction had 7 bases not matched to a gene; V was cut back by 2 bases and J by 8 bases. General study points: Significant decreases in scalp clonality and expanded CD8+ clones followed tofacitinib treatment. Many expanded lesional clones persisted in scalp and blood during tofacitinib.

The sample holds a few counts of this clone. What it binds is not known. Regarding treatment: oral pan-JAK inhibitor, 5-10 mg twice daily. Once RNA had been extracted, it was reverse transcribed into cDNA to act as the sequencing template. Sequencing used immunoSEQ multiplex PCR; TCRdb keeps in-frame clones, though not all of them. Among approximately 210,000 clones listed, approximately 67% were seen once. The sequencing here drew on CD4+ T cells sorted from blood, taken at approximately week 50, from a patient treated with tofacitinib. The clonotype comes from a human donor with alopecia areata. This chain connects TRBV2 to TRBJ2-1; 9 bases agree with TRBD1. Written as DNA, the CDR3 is TGTGCCAGCAGTGAACGGACAGGGGTGACTTATGAGCAGTTCTTC. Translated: CASSERTGVTYEQFF.